A selection of T cell receptor beta chains follows, all from one sample in a study of T cell responses to AZD1222 COVID-19 vaccine. The repertoire was sequenced with immunoSEQ multiplex PCR; TCRdb's copy has only in-frame clones and lacks some. This sample has about 170,000 clones, with approximately 90% found just once. Sample: peripheral blood, taken on day 0 of AZD1222 vaccination. These TCRs come from an adult in good health. Each CDR3 is given without its conserved first and last residue. A D gene is named only where the DNA matches it firmly. Where a row states a size, it is once, few, many or the class of an expanded clone; other rows omit it.

>NA|TRBV28|NA
ASSPDSRAF
>NA|TRBV3-1/TRBV3-2|NA
ASSPRAVSNQPQH
>NA|TRBV4-3|once
ASSQGSRNQETQY
>NA|TRBV3-1/TRBV3-2|once
ASSQDGGGETQY
>NA|TRBV30|NA
AWSGQQAYIYGYT
>NA|TRBV11-3|NA
ASSLAGETGNTIY
>NA|TRBV10-1|once
ASSERVRDHSPLH
>NA|TRBV5-6|NA
ASSSGAEEDYGYT
>NA|TRBV5-1|NA
ASSLSGAATNEKLF
>TRBD2|TRBV27|NA
ASSPGTSGGPTDTQY
>NA|TRBV10-3|NA
AISERGGGTDTQY
>NA|TRBV4-3|NA
ASSQDPSAGYIEAF
>NA|TRBV4-3|NA
ASSTRQSTDTQY
>TRBD2|TRBV4-3|NA
ASSQDGGGTHEQF
>NA|TRBV6-4|NA
ASSKEDGGVEAF
>NA|TRBV25-1|NA
ASSEWGHSPGELF
>TRBD2|TRBV4-1|NA
ASSHASGGSQETQY
>TRBD1|TRBV27|once
ASRRQGGPYGYT
>NA|TRBV2|NA
ASRAYGYT
>TRBD2|TRBV2|NA
ASSRLAGFTGELF
>TRBD1|TRBV7-9|NA
ASSSWDRAYGYT
>NA|TRBV19|once
ASRQGVPYNEQF
>TRBD2|TRBV7-3|NA
ASSLELAGGPDTQY
>NA|TRBV9|once
ASSVGLAPNYEQY
>NA|TRBV5-1|NA
ASSLEPVAGNTIY
>TRBD1|TRBV5-1|few
ASSLTGTAIAGELF
>NA|TRBV5-1|NA
ASRFDSATEAF
>NA|TRBV5-1|NA
ASSLSGGSGQPQH
>TRBD1|TRBV10-2|NA
ASNRQGKDNEQF
>NA|TRBV20-1|NA
SATETYEQY
>NA|TRBV5-1|few
ASSFTGNGYGYT
>NA|TRBV24-1|NA
ATSDLQNTEAF
>TRBD1|TRBV9|NA
ASSVGQGASSPLH
>NA|TRBV5-5|NA
ASSLPSGANVLT
>NA|TRBV12-5|NA
ASGLEGVSYNEQF